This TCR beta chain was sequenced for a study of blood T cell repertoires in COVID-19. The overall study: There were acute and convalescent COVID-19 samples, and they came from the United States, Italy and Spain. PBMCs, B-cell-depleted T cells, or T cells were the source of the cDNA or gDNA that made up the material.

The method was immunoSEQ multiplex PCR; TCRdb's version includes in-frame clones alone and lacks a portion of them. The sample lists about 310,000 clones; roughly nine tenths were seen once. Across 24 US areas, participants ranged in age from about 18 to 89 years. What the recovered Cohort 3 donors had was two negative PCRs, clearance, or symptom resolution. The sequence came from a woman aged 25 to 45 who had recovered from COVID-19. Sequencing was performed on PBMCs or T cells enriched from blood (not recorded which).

CDR3 loop: CASSLSAVTVKGDGYTF. The CDR3, as DNA: TGTGCCAGCAGTTTATCTGCAGTGACCGTCAAAGGGGATGGCTACACCTTC. The genes are TRBV28 and TRBJ1-2, with a possible D match to TRBD1 (5 bases). The CDR3 is 17 amino acids. Trimming stripped 1 base from V and 6 bases from J, with 21 bases between. Germline values: CDR1 MDHEN, CDR2 SYDVKM.